This is a list of T cell receptor beta chains from one sample in a study of blood T cells in healthy people across ages. TCRdb redid the calling of the 5' RACE reads with MiXCR, one entry per CDR3 protein. In the table there are 550,000 to 800,000 distinct CDR3 sequences, 32% of which are singletons. The source material was blood. The receptors were sampled from a woman at least 80 years old in good health. Each CDR3 is given with its conserved first and last residue. A D gene is named only where the DNA matches it firmly. Rows may omit the clone size; those that give it use once, few, many or a size class.

j_gene,abundance,d_gene,v_gene,CDR3aa,CDR3nt
TRBJ2-7,many,-,TRBV3-1,CASSQAPLGRGYEQYF,TGTGCCAGCAGCCAAGCTCCCCTCGGCAGAGGTTACGAGCAGTACTTC
TRBJ1-4,few,-,TRBV7-9,CASSLGGAGEGVKLFF,TGTGCCAGCAGCTTGGGTGGTGCAGGGGAAGGTGTAAAACTGTTTTTT
TRBJ2-3,many,-,TRBV20-1,CSASGALPSESDDTQYF,TGCAGTGCTAGCGGGGCCCTGCCTAGCGAGTCTGATGATACGCAGTATTTT
TRBJ2-5,-,-,TRBV30,CAWSPLRMRVAQYF,TGTGCCTGGAGTCCCCTCCGCATGAGAGTGGCCCAGTACTTC
TRBJ2-3,many,TRBD2,TRBV6-1,CASMRGGITDTQYF,TGTGCCAGCATGCGCGGGGGGATCACAGATACGCAGTATTTT
TRBJ2-5,few,-,TRBV11-2,CASSLEGLEAQYF,TGTGCCAGCAGCTTAGAGGGGTTGGAGGCCCAGTACTTC
TRBJ1-5,few,-,TRBV20-1,CSARGGRGGGQPQHF,TGCAGTGCTAGAGGGGGAAGGGGAGGTGGGCAGCCCCAGCATTTT
TRBJ2-7,-,-,TRBV6-5,CASSADPGRPSEQYF,TGTGCCAGCAGTGCTGACCCGGGACGCCCGAGCGAGCAGTACTTC
TRBJ1-4,many,-,TRBV20-1,CSARSPTGYNEKLFF,TGCAGTGCTCGGTCCCCGACAGGATATAATGAAAAACTGTTTTTT
TRBJ1-5,-,-,TRBV28,CASSWDLPGLINQPQHF,TGTGCCAGCAGTTGGGACCTCCCTGGGCTGATTAATCAGCCCCAGCATTTT
TRBJ1-2,medium-sized,TRBD1,TRBV29-1,CSVQGDRGQSSSGYTF,TGCAGCGTTCAGGGGGACAGGGGGCAGTCATCGTCTGGCTACACCTTC
TRBJ2-7,-,TRBD2,TRBV5-6,CASADGGISSYELYF,TGTGCCAGCGCAGACGGGGGGATAAGCTCCTACGAGCTGTACTTC
TRBJ2-4,many,TRBD1,TRBV20-1,CSAPTGGNIQYF,TGCAGTGCCCCCACAGGGGGAAACATTCAGTACTTC
TRBJ2-7,many,-,TRBV29-1,CSVGGDYEQYF,TGCAGCGTAGGAGGGGACTACGAGCAGTACTTC